The 18 T cell receptor beta chains below come from one sample, sequenced in a study of T cells in Graves' hyperthyroidism and ophthalmopathy (dated by TCRdb to the late 2010s). The library was built by means of multiplex PCR. The reads were generated on an Illumina HiSeq 2000. Amplification of TCR beta CDR3 regions was carried out from RNA transcripts. The first round of RT-PCR for the TCR CDR3 was performed with the HTBI primer set and the Qiagen OneStep RT-PCR kit. TCRdb trimmed public reads at Q25 via fastp, called clones via MiXCR and kept in-frame beta chains. Duplicate CDR3 protein sequences are folded into a single record with the most common DNA and genes. This sample has approximately 640,000 distinct CDR3 sequences in its table, and around 15% of those were observed once. The top ten clonotypes cover 3% to 4% of the sample. The sequenced material came from blood. These TCRs come from a woman in her twenties or thirties with Graves' hyperthyroidism.

The CDR3 DNA follows: TGTGCCAGCAGCTGGGGACAGTTAAACACTGAAGCTTTCTTT. Amino acid sequence: CASSWGQLNTEAFF. The chain is built from TRBV5-5 and TRBJ1-1; 7 nucleotides match TRBD1. V was pared by 3 bases and J by 2 bases, with 4 bases of the junction left unmatched. The CDR3 is 14 amino acids. Germline CDR1 reads SGHKS; CDR2 reads YYEKEE (reference sequence).

This clonotype was seen at least ten times. The V call is TRBV28, the J call TRBJ2-7, with D possibly TRBD1 on 5 matching bases. This CDR3 spans 11 amino acids. Germline V lookup: CDR1 MDHEN, CDR2 SYDVKM. V was clipped by 11 bases and J by 4 bases, with 12 bases between them. The CDR3 DNA reads TGTGCCTCGGAAGGGGATTACGAGCAGTACTTC. This encodes CASEGDYEQYF.

This clonotype came up a few times. One end of the junction does not line up with germline, which may come from a read error. This chain links TRBV20-1 with TRBJ2-5; D is perhaps TRBD1 (6 bases). The length of the CDR3 is 15 residues. Germline CDR1 and CDR2: DFQATT and SNEGSKA (reference sequence). The CDR3 sequence is CSASPLGQAQEAQYF. The CDR3 region has the DNA TGCAGTGCTAGCCCCCTGGGACAAGCCCAAGAGGCCCAGTACTTC.

In this sample, this clonotype turned up a few times. The DNA for the CDR3 is TGTGCCAGCAGCTTAAAAGGGGGCTATGGCTACACCTTC. Its protein is CASSLKGGYGYTF. The V gene is TRBV5-5, the J gene TRBJ1-2; D possibly corresponds to TRBD1 (6 bases). Trimming removed 2 bases from V and 4 bases from J, with 9 bases in between. Per germline, CDR1 SGHKS and CDR2 YYEKEE (reference sequence). The CDR3 sequence is 13 residues long.

This clonotype was counted many times. The J gene is TRBJ2-1, the V gene TRBV28; D unresolved. The V gene lost 8 bases and the J gene lost 5 bases, with 19 bases spanning the gap. Germline values: CDR1 MDHEN, CDR2 SYDVKM. The CDR3 is 15 amino acids. The CDR3 spells CASSVHREYNNEQFF. DNA for the CDR3: TGTGCCAGCTCAGTTCACCGAGAGTACAACAATGAGCAGTTCTTC.

This clonotype was recorded at least ten times. This chain uses TRBV3-1 with TRBJ1-2; D gene uncertain. Germline loops: CDR1 LGHDT, CDR2 YNNKEL (reference sequence). This CDR3 has 15 residues. V lost 4 bases and J 5 bases, leaving 17 bases between the germline ends. The CDR3 spells CASSPETSMRYGYTF. CDR3 nucleotides: TGTGCCAGCAGCCCGGAAACGAGCATGCGGTATGGCTACACCTTC. Full variable domain (rest looked up from reference TRBV3-1 and TRBJ1-2): DTAVSQTPKYLVTQMGNDKSIKCEQNLGHDTMYWYKQDSKKFLKIMFSYNNKELIINETVPNRFSPKSPDKAHLNLHINSLELGDSAVYFCASSPETSMRYGYTFGSGTRLTVV.

This clonotype was seen at least ten times. The V gene is TRBV7-9, the J gene TRBJ2-3, with 13 positions matching TRBD2. The ends lost 6 bases at V and 2 bases at J; junction bases unmatched: 2. Germline CDR1 is SEHNR and CDR2 is FQNEAQ (reference sequence). The CDR3 is 15 amino acids. The CDR3 DNA sequence: TGTGCCAGCAGGGGACTAGCGGGGATCACAGATACGCAGTATTTT. Translation: CASRGLAGITDTQYF.

Many counts were recorded for this clonotype. The V and J genes are TRBV7-9 and TRBJ2-7, with TRBD1 identical over 8 bases. This CDR3 is built from 14 residues. Germline lookup yields CDR1 SEHNR and CDR2 FQNEAQ (reference sequence). J gave up 5 bases and V 5 bases, and 8 bases lay outside the gene matches. The CDR3 protein is CASSHQNRGDEQYF. The CDR3 nucleotides read TGTGCCAGCAGCCACCAGAACAGGGGGGACGAGCAGTACTTC.

This clonotype was recorded at least ten times. This rearrangement joins TRBV20-1 to TRBJ2-3, with D tentatively TRBD1 (7 bases). CDR1 DFQATT and CDR2 SNEGSKA come from the germline V gene (reference sequence). V was trimmed by 3 bases and J by 2 bases, leaving 18 bases between them. This CDR3 has 16 amino acids. CDR3 protein: CSARTGSGRNTDTQYF. The DNA of the CDR3 is TGCAGTGCTAGGACAGGGTCGGGGAGGAACACAGATACGCAGTATTTT.

This clonotype was counted between two and nine times. The chain links TRBV9 to TRBJ1-1, with TRBD1 identical over 7 bases. CDR3 size: 16 residues. Germline CDR1 is SGDLS and CDR2 is YYNGEE. With 0 bases clipped from V and 0 bases from J, the junction kept 5 bases outside the gene matches. In DNA, the CDR3 is TGTGCCAGCAGCGTAGATCCGGGACAGATGAACACTGAAGCTTTCTTT. Residues: CASSVDPGQMNTEAFF.

This clonotype was recorded many times. The rearrangement uses TRBV11-3 and TRBJ2-3; 7 bases align to TRBD2. The CDR3 is 14 residues long. Trimming at V came to 5 bases and at J to 6 bases, leaving 8 bases not matched to a gene. The germline V gene has CDR1 SGHNT and CDR2 YENEEA. CDR3 DNA: TGTGCCAGCAGCGGGATGAGGCGGGAGGATACGCAGTATTTT. Translating gives CASSGMRREDTQYF. The full variable domain, its missing parts supplied by reference TRBV11-3 and TRBJ2-3, is EAGVVQSPRYKIIEKKQPVAFWCNPISGHNTLYWYLQNLGQGPELLIRYENEEAVDDSQLPKDRFSAERLKGVDSTLKIQPAELGDSAVYLCASSGMRREDTQYFGPGTRLTVL.

The rearrangement links TRBV13 to TRBJ2-7; D may be TRBD1 (6 bases). This CDR3 spans 16 amino acids. V was cut by 5 bases and J by 4 bases, with 21 bases left in between. Germline V gene sequence: CDR1 PRHDT, CDR2 FYEKMQ (reference sequence). The CDR3 loop is CASSLRSTGYGYEQYF. The CDR3 region has the DNA TGTGCCAGCAGCCTAAGATCCACAGGGTATGGTTACGAGCAGTACTTC. The variable domain in full, completed from reference TRBV13 and TRBJ2-7, reads AAGVIQSPRHLIKEKRETATLKCYPIPRHDTVYWYQQGPGQDPQFLISFYEKMQSDKGSIPDRFSAQQFSDYHSELNMSSLELGDSALYFCASSLRSTGYGYEQYFGPGTRLTVT.

This clonotype was observed once. V and J are TRBV5-1 and TRBJ2-1, with D possibly being TRBD2 (6 bases). Trimming took off 2 bases at V and 7 bases at J, with 22 bases between the two ends. Germline V gene sequence: CDR1 SGHRS, CDR2 YFSETQ. The CDR3 spans 17 residues. CDR3 nucleotide sequence: TGCGCCAGCAGCTTAGGCGGGAAAATTTTTACGGGGAATGAGCAGTTCTTC. Protein: CASSLGGKIFTGNEQFF.

Details on this clonotype: A read error may explain this, as a much larger clone is one base away. The chain combines TRBV12-3 or TRBV12-4 with TRBJ2-6; maybe TRBD1 (5 bases). The length of the CDR3 is 15 residues. The CDR3 nucleotides read TGTGCCAGCAGACGTAGGGGCTCTGGGGCCAACGTCCCGACTTTC. This codes for CASRRRGSGANVPTF.

This clonotype was counted many times. The chain couples TRBV6-2 or TRBV6-3 to TRBJ1-5; 10 nucleotides match TRBD1. The CDR3 is 15 residues long. The germline V gene has CDR1 MNHEY and CDR2 SVGEGT. V lost 2 bases and J lost 7; bases outside the gene matches: 5. CDR3 residues: CASSYPDRGRQPQHF. The DNA of the CDR3 is TGTGCCAGCAGTTACCCGGACAGGGGGAGGCAGCCCCAGCATTTT.

This clonotype has more than one count but fewer than ten. The chain links TRBV25-1 to TRBJ2-2; D remains unclear. V lost 5 bases to trimming and J lost 7 bases, with 8 bases between them. The CDR3 totals 12 residues. Per the germline V gene, CDR1 is MGHDK and CDR2 is SYGVNS. The CDR3 is CASSPLYGELFF. The CDR3 DNA is TGTGCCAGCAGTCCTTTATACGGGGAGCTGTTTTTT.

In its sample, this clonotype was seen a few times. The chain carries TRBV20-1 and TRBJ2-1; D unclear. V was pared by 0 bases and J by 6 bases, with 12 bases between. Germline V gene lookup returns CDR1 DFQATT and CDR2 SNEGSKA (reference sequence). The CDR3 runs 14 residues. The CDR3 DNA reads TGCAGTGCTAGAGATGATTTGGACCCCAATGAGCAGTTCTTC. Translation gives CSARDDLDPNEQFF.

The gene calls are TRBV27 and TRBJ2-2, with TRBD2 identical over 15 bases. V dropped 4 bases and J dropped 3; count of bases not matched to a gene: 3. The CDR3 spans 17 residues. Germline V gene sequence: CDR1 MNHEY, CDR2 SMNVEV (reference sequence). The CDR3 sequence is CASSWTSGRDYTGELFF. In DNA, the CDR3 is TGTGCCAGCAGTTGGACTAGCGGGAGGGATTACACCGGGGAGCTGTTTTTT.